This T cell receptor (beta chain) was recovered during a study of blood T cell repertoires in COVID-19. Across the study: Collection of acute and convalescent COVID-19 samples took place in the United States, Italy and Spain. In each case, the material was cDNA or gDNA derived from T cells, B-cell-depleted T cells, or PBMCs.

After removal of 5 bases from V and 7 bases from J, the junction contained 8 bases not matched to a gene. This CDR3 contains 15 residues. Germline CDR1 LNHDA, CDR2 SQIVND (reference sequence). How the authors handled the data: Reference gene primer amplification in the assay estimated nucleated cell counts. Produced via immunoSEQ multiplex PCR; TCRdb's table is partial and in-frame only. V and J calls and clone size are copied from that table; D and trimming were computed from the DNA. The sample lists tens of thousands of clones; roughly nine tenths were seen once. This sequence originates from an elderly man in a cohort sampled during active COVID-19. The gene calls are TRBV19 and TRBJ1-6; 7 bases agree with TRBD1. The specimen was peripheral blood. CDR3 residues: CASSSETGSNSPLHF. In DNA form, the CDR3 reads TGTGCCAGTAGTTCCGAGACAGGGTCGAATTCACCCCTCCACTTT.